The next 11 T cell receptor beta chains were all read from a single sample in a study of beta chain features in type 1 diabetes. Antigens for these TCRs are unknown. Sequencing targeted expressed TCRB transcripts, as all isolated RNA had been reverse transcribed. TCRdb keeps only in-frame clones here, not all; method: immunoSEQ multiplex PCR. This sample has about 150,000 clones, with roughly 7.1% found just once. Findings and limits, study-wide: Among patients with Type 1 diabetes, TCRB CDR3s were moderately but significantly shorter in every one of the four CD4+ subsets.

Sequencing used central memory CD4+ T cells from blood. These receptors originate from a woman between 35 and 50 years old with type 1 diabetes.

The chain employs TRBV7-2 and TRBJ2-7, with TRBD2 identical over 7 bases. Germline-derived CDR1 and CDR2 are SGHTA and FQGNSA. The CDR3 is 12 residues long. With 5 bases clipped from V and 5 bases from J, the junction kept 3 bases outside the gene matches. This chain's CDR3 is CASSPSGDEQYF. In DNA, the CDR3 is TGTGCCAGCAGCCCGAGCGGGGACGAGCAGTACTTC.

The V gene is TRBV7-2, the J gene TRBJ2-3; 8 bases are a match to TRBD2. V gave up 7 bases and J gave up 2 bases; unmatched junction bases: 11. CDR1 is SGHTA and CDR2 is FQGNSA in the germline V gene. The CDR3 has 16 amino acids. In nucleotides, the CDR3 is TGTGCCAGCAAGACGACTAGCGCCACACTCACAGATACGCAGTATTTT. Amino acid sequence: CASKTTSATLTDTQYF.

There are many counts of this clone. The V and J genes are TRBV9 and TRBJ1-5; weak D call: TRBD1 (5 bases). This CDR3 region has 11 residues. V lost 7 bases, J lost 7 bases, and 9 bases lay in between. Germline CDR1 SGDLS, CDR2 YYNGEE. The CDR3, as DNA: TGTGCCAGCGGAGGGGTGCAGCCCCAGCATTTT. Amino acids: CASGGVQPQHF. Full variable domain (outside the CDR3, taken from reference TRBV9 and TRBJ1-5): DSGVTQTPKHLITATGQRVTLRCSPRSGDLSVYWYQQSLDQGLQFLIQYYNGEERAKGNILERFSAQQFPDLHSELNLSSLELGDSALYFCASGGVQPQHFGDGTRLSIL.

This clone has more than one count but fewer than ten. At the DNA level, this CDR3 is encoded by other sequences in the same sample as well. This chain joins TRBV7-9 and TRBJ1-1; the D is unclear. There are 13 residues in the CDR3. V lost 3 bases and J 2 bases, leaving 7 bases between the germline ends. In germline, CDR1 is SEHNR, CDR2 FQNEAQ (reference sequence). The CDR3 is CASSLTGNTEAFF. CDR3 bases: TGTGCCAGCAGCTTGACGGGAAACACTGAAGCTTTCTTT.

This clone was observed many times. The chain employs TRBV29-1 and TRBJ2-4; 7 bases are a match to TRBD2. The CDR3 loop spans 14 amino acids. Per the germline V gene, CDR1 is SQVTM and CDR2 is ANQGSEA. The trim removed 3 bases at V and 7 bases at J, leaving 9 bases unmatched. The CDR3 loop reads CSVEATLGGNIQYF. CDR3 nucleotides: TGCAGCGTTGAGGCCACCCTCGGGGGGAACATTCAGTACTTC.

This clone appeared a few times. The chain links TRBV4-1 to TRBJ1-4; D is undetermined. CDR3 length: 15 residues. CDR1 is MGHRA and CDR2 is YSYEKL in the germline V gene. The V end lost 0 bases, the J end lost 10 bases, and 15 bases lay between the germline ends. The DNA for the CDR3 is TGCGCCAGCAGCCAAGATCGGAGTGGCCGAGCAAAACTGTTTTTT. This encodes CASSQDRSGRAKLFF.

This clone was picked up a small number of times. The V gene is TRBV7-8, the J gene TRBJ2-3; D is possibly TRBD1 (7 bases). Germline CDR1 reads SGHVS; CDR2 reads FQNEAQ. V was shortened by 5 bases and J by 4 bases, with 10 bases between the two germline ends. The CDR3 runs 13 residues. The CDR3 bases are TGTGCCAGCAGCCCAGGGGGGTCAGATACGCAGTATTTT. Amino acids: CASSPGGSDTQYF.

This clone was recorded only once. The genes are TRBV28 and TRBJ1-2; 7 nucleotides match TRBD1. V trimming: 6 bases; J trimming: 5 bases; junction bases outside the gene matches: 6. Germline V lookup: CDR1 MDHEN, CDR2 SYDVKM. The CDR3 is made up of 13 amino acids. CDR3 in amino acids: CASRQTGRYGYTF. DNA of the CDR3: TGTGCCAGCAGGCAGACAGGGCGGTATGGCTACACCTTC.

This clone was observed at least ten times. The chain is built from TRBV10-3 and TRBJ2-1, with unresolved D. V was trimmed by 4 bases and J by 9 bases, leaving 7 bases between them. Germline V gene lookup returns CDR1 ENHRY and CDR2 SYGVKD. CDR3 size: 11 residues. In nucleotides, the CDR3 is TGTGCCATCAGTGGCCACTCTGAGCAGTTCTTC. Encoded protein: CAISGHSEQFF.

This chain connects TRBV4-2 to TRBJ1-4; no clear D. Germline V gene lookup returns CDR1 LGHNA and CDR2 YNFKEQ. The germline V and J ends were trimmed by 4 bases and 1 base, with 13 bases remaining between them. The CDR3 length is 16 residues. The CDR3 DNA reads as TGTGCCAGCAGCCCCGCCAGCGCGGAAACTAATGAAAAACTGTTTTTT. The encoded protein is CASSPASAETNEKLFF.

This chain connects TRBV6-5 to TRBJ2-2; D might be TRBD2 (6 bases). CDR3 length: 15 amino acids. Trimming left V 4 bases short and J 5 bases short, with 14 bases between. Germline CDR1 and CDR2: MNHEY and SVGAGI. CDR3 in DNA: TGTGCCAGCAGTTTGGGGTCCCGGGGGACCGGGGAGCTGTTTTTT. Translation: CASSLGSRGTGELFF.